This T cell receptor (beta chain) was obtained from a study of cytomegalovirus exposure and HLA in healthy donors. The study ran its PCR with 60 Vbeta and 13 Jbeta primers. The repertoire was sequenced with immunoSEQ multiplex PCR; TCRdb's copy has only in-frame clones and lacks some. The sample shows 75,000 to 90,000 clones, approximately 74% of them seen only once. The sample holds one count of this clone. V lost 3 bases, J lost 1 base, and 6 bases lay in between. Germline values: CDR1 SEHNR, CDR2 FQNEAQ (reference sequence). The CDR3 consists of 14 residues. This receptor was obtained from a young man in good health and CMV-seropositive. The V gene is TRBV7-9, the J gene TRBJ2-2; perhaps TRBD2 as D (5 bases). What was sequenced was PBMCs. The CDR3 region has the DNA TGTGCCAGCAGCTTGCGGGTGAACACCGGGGAGCTGTTTTTT. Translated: CASSLRVNTGELFF.